Listed here are 32 T cell receptor beta chains from one sample, sequenced in a study of blood T cell repertoires in COVID-19. Sequencing used immunoSEQ multiplex PCR; TCRdb keeps in-frame clones, though not all of them. Among tens of thousands of clones listed, roughly 84% were seen once. The sample consisted of peripheral blood. Source of these receptors: a woman older than 75 with active or convalescent COVID-19.

The CDR3 bases are TGTGCCAGCAGCCTGACAAATAACTATGGCTACACCTTC. Translation gives CASSLTNNYGYTF. This rearrangement joins TRBV12-3 or TRBV12-4 to TRBJ1-2; D gene unclear. Trimming took off 6 bases at V and 1 base at J, with 9 bases between the two ends. The CDR3 contains 13 residues.

This clone has just one count. V gene TRBV5-1 combines with J gene TRBJ2-7; 7 bases match TRBD1. The V segment lost 4 bases and the J segment 2 bases; nucleotides outside the gene matches: 3. The CDR3 has 13 amino acids. Germline CDR1 is SGHRS and CDR2 is YFSETQ. The CDR3 DNA is TGCGCCAGCAGCCCGGGACAGCCCTACGAGCAGTACTTC. Translation gives CASSPGQPYEQYF.

The chain couples TRBV27 to TRBJ1-2; TRBD1 is a possible D gene (5 bases). The CDR3 sequence is 14 residues long. The V gene's germline CDR1 is MNHEY and CDR2 SMNVEV (reference sequence). V dropped 2 bases and J dropped 5 bases, with 12 bases sitting between them. The DNA for the CDR3 is TGTGCCAGCAGTTTAGGGTGGCAGGGATATGGCTACACCTTC. Translating gives CASSLGWQGYGYTF.

The CDR3 loop is CASSMLRGQRETQYF. The CDR3 nucleotides read TGTGCCAGTAGTATGCTTCGGGGACAAAGGGAGACCCAGTACTTC. V is TRBV19 and J is TRBJ2-5, with a tentative D call TRBD1 (6 bases). CDR1 is LNHDA, CDR2 SQIVND, per germline (reference sequence). The CDR3 runs to 15 residues. V was cut by 3 bases and J by 5 bases, with 16 bases left in between.

The DNA of the CDR3 is TGTGCCAGCAGTTTCCGAGGGTGGGGCGGGGAGCTGTTTTTT. As protein: CASSFRGWGGELFF. The chain joins TRBV27 to TRBJ2-2; D is perhaps TRBD2 (5 bases). Germline-derived CDR1 and CDR2 are MNHEY and SMNVEV (reference sequence). V lost 3 bases to trimming and J lost 7 bases, with 12 bases between them. This CDR3 is built from 14 residues.

The table lists this clone with a count of one. V and J are TRBV7-2 and TRBJ2-5; 9 bases line up with TRBD1. V shed 5 bases, J shed 2 bases, and the junction held 9 bases outside the gene matches. CDR1 is SGHTA and CDR2 is FQGNSA in the germline V gene. The length of the CDR3 is 16 residues. CDR3 sequence (DNA): TGTGCCAGCAGCCCCCAAGGGGGACAGGGTCAAGAGACCCAGTACTTC. Translated, it gives CASSPQGGQGQETQYF. Using reference TRBV7-2 and TRBJ2-5 for the parts outside the CDR3, the full variable domain is GAGVSQSPSNKVTEKGKDVELRCDPISGHTALYWYRQSLGQGLEFLIYFQGNSAPDKSGLPSDRFSAERTGGSVSTLTIQRTQQEDSAVYLCASSPQGGQGQETQYFGPGTRLLVL.

The genes are TRBV3-1 (or the pseudogene TRBV3-2) and TRBJ2-7; the match to TRBD2 covers 12 bases. V was pared by 2 bases and J by 4 bases, with 3 bases of the junction left unmatched. Germline loops: CDR1 LGHDT, CDR2 YNNKEL (reference sequence). This CDR3 spans 15 amino acids. The chain's CDR3 is CASSQTSGGQYEQYF. CDR3 nucleotide sequence: TGTGCCAGCAGCCAAACTAGCGGGGGGCAATACGAGCAGTACTTC.

The chain carries TRBV10-2 and TRBJ2-1, with a possible D match to TRBD2 (6 bases). The V gene's germline CDR1 is WSHSY and CDR2 SAAADI. Trimming cost V 4 bases and J 2 bases, with 15 bases left between them. The CDR3 extends over 16 amino acids. CDR3 region: CASSGLSGRTYNEQFF. Written as DNA, the CDR3 is TGCGCCAGCAGTGGTTTGAGTGGGAGGACCTACAATGAGCAGTTCTTC.

This clone has only one observation. This rearrangement joins TRBV5-4 to TRBJ2-3; D is uncertain. Germline V gene lookup returns CDR1 SGHNT and CDR2 YYREEE (reference sequence). Deletions cut 0 bases from V and 6 bases from J, with 8 bases between. This CDR3 has 13 amino acids. The CDR3 loop reads CASSLESSDTQYF. CDR3 nucleotides: TGTGCCAGCAGCTTGGAATCTTCTGATACGCAGTATTTT.

This chain uses TRBV4-2 with TRBJ2-3; 10 nucleotides align to TRBD2. CDR3 length: 14 amino acids. Trimming removed 1 base from V and 5 bases from J; junction bases left unmatched: 0. CDR1 and CDR2 (germline): LGHNA, YNFKEQ. This CDR3 reads CASSQGLAGDTQYF. The CDR3, as DNA: TGTGCCAGCAGCCAAGGACTAGCGGGAGATACGCAGTATTTT.

The V and J genes are TRBV30 and TRBJ1-2; the match to TRBD1 covers 9 bases. The V gene's germline CDR1 is GTSNPN and CDR2 SVGIG (reference sequence). The CDR3 totals 15 residues. V lost 0 bases and J lost 8; bases outside the gene matches: 10. The CDR3 sequence: CAWSVIAQGAWGYTF. CDR3 DNA sequence: TGTGCCTGGAGTGTAATTGCACAGGGGGCTTGGGGCTACACCTTC.

In its sample, this clone was seen once. The chain employs TRBV28 and TRBJ2-3; a possible D gene is TRBD1 (6 bases). This CDR3 comprises 15 residues. Trimming removed 4 bases from V and 7 bases from J, with 18 bases in between. Looked up from germline, CDR1 is MDHEN and CDR2 is SYDVKM. The CDR3 bases are TGTGCCAGCAGTTCCTGGACAGAAGGCCCTAATACGCAGTATTTT. It translates to CASSSWTEGPNTQYF.

The chain employs TRBV10-3 and TRBJ2-3; 9 bases fit TRBD2. With V trimmed by 10 bases and J by 6 bases, 11 bases remained unmatched. The germline V gene has CDR1 ENHRY and CDR2 SYGVKD. CDR3 length: 14 amino acids. This chain's CDR3 is CATLGREGGDTQYF. The CDR3 DNA sequence: TGTGCCACCCTTGGGCGGGAGGGAGGCGATACGCAGTATTTT.

This clone was counted only a few times. The rearrangement joins TRBV6-5 to TRBJ1-4; 9 bases map to TRBD1. Trimming removed 4 bases from V and 10 bases from J; junction bases left unmatched: 13. CDR3 size: 16 residues. Germline loops: CDR1 MNHEY, CDR2 SVGAGI. CDR3 loop: CASSLQGAWGVGKLFF. CDR3 DNA sequence: TGTGCCAGCAGTTTACAGGGGGCCTGGGGTGTGGGAAAACTGTTTTTT.

The chain recombines TRBV7-2 with TRBJ1-6, with D tentatively TRBD1 (5 bases). Trimming removed 5 bases from V and 6 bases from J, with 14 bases in between. The V gene's germline CDR1 is SGHTA and CDR2 FQGNSA. The CDR3 is 15 residues long. CDR3: CASSPLDSRNSPLHF. The DNA for the CDR3 is TGTGCCAGCAGCCCATTAGACAGCCGTAATTCACCCCTCCACTTT.

The V call is TRBV7-6, the J call TRBJ1-1, with 7 bases aligning to TRBD1. V trimming: 5 bases; J trimming: 0 bases; junction bases outside the gene matches: 9. The CDR3 has 16 residues. CDR1 and CDR2 (germline): SGHVS, FNYEAQ. The CDR3 nucleotides are TGTGCCAGCAGCCCCACAGGGGAGGCCATGAACACTGAAGCTTTCTTT. Its protein product is CASSPTGEAMNTEAFF.

This sequence joins TRBV10-3 and TRBJ2-7; 8 bases are shared with TRBD1. CDR1 ENHRY and CDR2 SYGVKD come from the germline V gene. CDR3 length equals 14 residues. The V and J ends lost 5 bases and 3 bases, in that order; junction bases with no gene match: 6. In DNA form, the CDR3 reads TGTGCCATCAGTACCGGGACAGGACTCTACGAGCAGTACTTC. Its protein product is CAISTGTGLYEQYF.

This clone was recorded once. The chain couples TRBV5-6 to TRBJ2-1; the match to TRBD1 covers 7 bases. Germline V CDR1 and CDR2: SGHDT, YYEEEE. The CDR3 contains 14 residues. Trimming took 2 bases from V and 3 from J; bases not matched to a gene: 2. The CDR3 spells CASSFRDSYNEQFF. The CDR3 DNA reads as TGTGCCAGCAGCTTCCGGGACAGCTACAATGAGCAGTTCTTC.

The rearrangement links TRBV2 to TRBJ1-1, with D perhaps matching TRBD1 (6 bases). The CDR3 runs to 14 residues. The germline V and J ends were trimmed by 10 bases and 1 base, with 16 bases remaining between them. CDR1 and CDR2 (germline): SNHLY, FYNNEI. CDR3 amino acids: CATQYGTPNTEAFF. CDR3 sequence (DNA): TGTGCCACCCAATACGGGACACCGAACACTGAAGCTTTCTTT.

The V gene is TRBV7-9, the J gene TRBJ1-1; D is unresolved. Germline V CDR1 and CDR2: SEHNR, FQNEAQ (reference sequence). The CDR3 is 12 residues long. Trimming pared 11 bases from V and 3 bases from J, leaving 13 bases between. The CDR3 DNA is TGTGCCCCAACTCGGGGTCACACTGAAGCTTTCTTT. It encodes CAPTRGHTEAFF.

This clone was observed a single time. This chain's CDR3 is CASSDSRGLVAFF. Here the CDR3 DNA reads TGTGCCAGCAGTGATTCCAGGGGGCTGGTAGCTTTCTTT. The rearrangement uses TRBV6-1 and TRBJ1-1, with 8 nucleotides matching TRBD1. Losses at the gene ends were 3 bases for V and 10 bases for J; bases not matched to a gene: 7. Germline CDR1 and CDR2: MNHNS and SASEGT. This CDR3 region has 13 residues.

The genes are TRBV24-1 and TRBJ2-7; TRBD1 matches at 7 bases. Germline V gene lookup returns CDR1 KGHDR and CDR2 SFDVKD. V was pared by 5 bases and J by 0 bases, with 12 bases of the junction left unmatched. The length of the CDR3 is 17 residues. CDR3 region: CATSAPRPGQNSYEQYF. DNA of the CDR3: TGTGCCACCAGTGCCCCACGGCCGGGACAGAACTCCTACGAGCAGTACTTC.

This clone was observed once. CDR3 residues: CASSSGQGAGETQYF. The CDR3 DNA sequence: TGTGCCAGTAGTTCGGGACAGGGGGCCGGGGAGACCCAGTACTTC. The V and J genes are TRBV19 and TRBJ2-5; 12 bases are shared with TRBD1. Trimming cost V 5 bases and J 5 bases; bases outside gene matches: 6. The CDR3 runs 15 residues. Per germline, CDR1 LNHDA and CDR2 SQIVND (reference sequence). The full variable domain, with the rest looked up from reference TRBV19 and TRBJ2-5, is DGGITQSPKYLFRKEGQNVTLSCEQNLNHDAMYWYRQDPGQGLRLIYYSQIVNDFQKGDIAEGYSVSREKKESFPLTVTSAQKNPTAFYLCASSSGQGAGETQYFGPGTRLLVL.

This clone was recorded only once. This sequence joins TRBV6-2 or TRBV6-3 and TRBJ2-2; 10 positions match TRBD1. The length of the CDR3 is 16 residues. In germline, CDR1 is MNHEY, CDR2 SVGEGT. V shed 4 bases, J shed 0 bases, and the junction held 2 bases outside the gene matches. CDR3 loop: CASSWGQGTNTGELFF. DNA for the CDR3: TGTGCCAGCAGTTGGGGACAGGGGACGAACACCGGGGAGCTGTTTTTT.

The chain has TRBV9 and TRBJ1-4; TRBD1 aligns across 9 bases. This CDR3 is 15 amino acids long. Germline V CDR1 and CDR2: SGDLS, YYNGEE. The V and J ends lost 3 bases and 8 bases, in that order; junction bases with no gene match: 8. CDR3 sequence: CASSATGGDWEKLFF. Here the CDR3 DNA reads TGTGCCAGCAGCGCTACAGGGGGCGATTGGGAAAAACTGTTTTTT.

This clone appeared a few times. The chain is built from TRBV7-6 and TRBJ2-1, with 9 bases aligning to TRBD1. Losses at the gene ends were 4 bases for V and 9 bases for J; bases not matched to a gene: 13. Per germline, CDR1 SGHVS and CDR2 FNYEAQ. The CDR3 runs 16 residues. This CDR3 is CASSSIGGQGKGEQFF. For the CDR3, the DNA is TGTGCCAGCAGCTCCATTGGGGGACAGGGTAAGGGTGAGCAGTTCTTC.

The CDR3 spells CASSQDRVAGRSDTQYF. Written as DNA, the CDR3 is TGCGCCAGCAGCCAAGATCGGGTAGCGGGGAGGTCAGATACGCAGTATTTT. The V and J genes are TRBV4-1 and TRBJ2-3, with 8 positions matching TRBD2. In germline, CDR1 is MGHRA, CDR2 YSYEKL. Trimming took 0 bases from V and 4 from J; bases not matched to a gene: 9. This CDR3 region has 17 residues.

This chain connects TRBV5-5 to TRBJ1-4, with D tentatively TRBD1 (5 bases). Germline assignment: CDR1 SGHKS and CDR2 YYEKEE (reference sequence). This CDR3 is 14 amino acids long. V was shortened by 4 bases and J by 4 bases, with 11 bases between the two germline ends. CDR3: CASSPRQYNEKLFF. In DNA form, the CDR3 reads TGTGCCAGCAGCCCTAGACAGTATAATGAAAAACTGTTTTTT. The full variable domain, with the rest looked up from reference TRBV5-5 and TRBJ1-4, is DAGVTQSPTHLIKTRGQQVTLRCSPISGHKSVSWYQQVLGQGPQFIFQYYEKEERGRGNFPDRFSARQFPNYSSELNVNALLLGDSALYLCASSPRQYNEKLFFGSGTQLSVL.

This clone was seen many times. This specimen includes other DNA sequences encoding the same CDR3. The V call is TRBV29-1, the J call TRBJ2-1; 11 bases match TRBD2. CDR1 and CDR2 from the germline V gene are SQVTM and ANQGSEA. V dropped 6 bases and J dropped 6; count of bases not matched to a gene: 4. The CDR3 extends over 13 amino acids. CDR3 sequence reads: CSVAGTSGNEQFF. CDR3 in DNA: TGCAGCGTCGCCGGGACTAGCGGCAATGAGCAGTTCTTC.

CDR3 DNA: TGTGCCACCTCCCTGGGGACAGTACAAGAGACCCAGTACTTC. Translating it yields CATSLGTVQETQYF. The J gene is TRBJ2-5, the V gene TRBV28, with 7 bases matching TRBD1. This CDR3 region has 14 residues. CDR1 and CDR2 from the germline V gene are MDHEN and SYDVKM. V was pared by 10 bases and J by 2 bases, with 10 bases of the junction left unmatched.

The chain links TRBV6-4 to TRBJ1-6, with D unclear. The CDR3 extends over 16 amino acids. V was clipped by 5 bases and J by 0 bases, with 11 bases between them. Germline V gene sequence: CDR1 MRHNA, CDR2 SNTAGT. CDR3 residues: CASSLMESSYNSPLHF. CDR3 coding DNA: TGTGCCAGCAGTCTAATGGAGAGCTCCTATAATTCACCCCTCCACTTT.

The rearrangement uses TRBV3-1 (or the pseudogene TRBV3-2) and TRBJ2-1; 10 bases align to TRBD1. The junction had 3 bases not matched to a gene; V was cut back by 5 bases and J by 2 bases. The CDR3 has 15 residues. In germline, CDR1 is LGHDT, CDR2 YNNKEL (reference sequence). CDR3 sequence reads: CASSWDRGTYNEQFF. CDR3 DNA sequence: TGTGCCAGCAGCTGGGACAGGGGCACCTACAATGAGCAGTTCTTC.